These 24 T cell receptor beta chains came from one sample sequenced in a study of T-cell reconstitution after alpha-beta-depleted transplantation in children. Molecular barcoding with unique molecular identifiers was used for the TCRbeta library. TCRdb itself ran the PCR reads through MiXCR, one entry per CDR3 protein. Among under 450,000 distinct CDR3 sequences, 15% to 20% were seen once, and the ten largest hold under 30%. Sample: PBMCs, mostly from graft donor cells, taken 360 days after TCRalphabeta/CD19-depleted stem cell transplant. These TCRs come from a boy in the first two years of life who had a stem cell transplant for Wiskott-Aldrich syndrome, so the T cells may come from the graft donor.

The rearrangement joins TRBV12-3 or TRBV12-4 to TRBJ1-2; D gene uncertain. V gave up 5 bases and J gave up 4 bases, with 11 bases separating them. The CDR3 has 13 amino acids. In nucleotides, the CDR3 is TGTGCCAGCAGTCAAGCAGTCCTCTATGGCTACACCTTC. Translated, it gives CASSQAVLYGYTF.

This clonotype came up a few times. The V gene is TRBV12-3 or TRBV12-4, the J gene TRBJ2-1; TRBD1 might be the D (5 bases). Between the trimmed V and J ends, which lost 3 bases and 4 bases, there was a span of 13 bases. This CDR3 is built from 15 residues. As DNA, the CDR3 is TGTGCCAGCAGTTTGGTGGAAAAGGGGTACAATGAGCAGTTCTTC. Translated, it gives CASSLVEKGYNEQFF.

The chain carries TRBV15 and TRBJ2-1; TRBD2 aligns across 7 bases. J lost 4 bases, V lost 2 bases, and 23 bases had no gene match. The CDR3 consists of 21 residues. The germline V gene encodes CDR1 LNHNV and CDR2 YYDKDF (reference sequence). The CDR3 here is CATSRTVGQAGPRPLYNEQFF. Here the CDR3 DNA reads TGTGCCACCAGCAGAACAGTGGGCCAAGCGGGGCCCCGGCCCCTATACAATGAGCAGTTCTTC.

The chain recombines TRBV12-3 or TRBV12-4 with TRBJ2-1, with 7 bases that match TRBD2. The CDR3 has 18 residues. The V segment lost 6 bases and the J segment 5 bases; nucleotides outside the gene matches: 19. The CDR3 region is CASSLHGGRAPPDNEQFF. The CDR3 region has the DNA TGTGCCAGCAGCCTCCATGGGGGGAGGGCCCCCCCAGACAATGAGCAGTTCTTC.

This clonotype was found a few times. V is TRBV6-2 or TRBV6-3 and J is TRBJ2-5, with unresolved D. Germline V gene lookup returns CDR1 MNHEY and CDR2 SVGEGT. V gave up 2 bases and J gave up 1 base, with 11 bases separating them. The length of the CDR3 is 15 residues. CDR3 in amino acids: CASSYVGRRQETQYF. CDR3 coding DNA: TGTGCCAGCAGTTACGTGGGAAGGCGCCAAGAGACCCAGTACTTC.

This chain links TRBV5-1 with TRBJ2-5, with TRBD2 identical over 11 bases. The CDR3 has 18 residues. The germline CDR1 and CDR2 sequences are SGHRS and YFSETQ. The junction had 15 bases not matched to a gene; V was cut back by 6 bases and J by 2 bases. The CDR3 spells CASTFEPLTSGVQETQYF. The DNA of the CDR3 is TGCGCCAGCACCTTCGAACCCCTGACTAGCGGGGTTCAAGAGACCCAGTACTTC.

This chain joins TRBV5-4 and TRBJ2-1; TRBD1 matches 10 bases. CDR1 SGHNT and CDR2 YYREEE come from the germline V gene (reference sequence). V was clipped by 3 bases and J by 9 bases; unmatched bases: 15. The CDR3 has 17 amino acids. In DNA, the CDR3 is TGTGCCAGCAGCTCGCCCACCGGGACAGGGGCCAATAGTGAGCAGTTCTTC. It specifies CASSSPTGTGANSEQFF.

The CDR3 loop is CASSLYGQGQYF. CDR3 bases: TGTGCCAGCAGTTTATATGGCCAGGGCCAGTACTTC. The chain employs TRBV12-3 or TRBV12-4 and TRBJ2-7; tentative D call: TRBD1 (5 bases). V was trimmed by 2 bases and J by 10 bases, leaving 12 bases between them. The CDR3 loop spans 12 amino acids.

This clonotype has just a few counts. The rearrangement links TRBV10-1 to TRBJ2-3, with 9 bases matching TRBD2. This CDR3 contains 16 residues. The ends lost 3 bases at V and 0 bases at J; junction bases unmatched: 4. Germline V gives CDR1 WNHNN, CDR2 SYGVQD (reference sequence). The CDR3, as DNA: TGCGCCAGCAGTGAAATAGCGGGAGTGAGCACAGATACGCAGTATTTT. Its protein is CASSEIAGVSTDTQYF.

The J gene is TRBJ2-1, the V gene TRBV24-1; TRBD2 agrees at 10 bases. Germline CDR1 is KGHDR and CDR2 is SFDVKD. The junction had 6 bases not matched to a gene; V was cut back by 6 bases and J by 5 bases. The CDR3 sequence is 15 residues long. The CDR3 coding sequence is TGTGCCACCAGTCCGGCTAGCGGGAGACACAATGAGCAGTTCTTC. As protein: CATSPASGRHNEQFF.

This clonotype has a handful of counts. CDR3 DNA: TGTGCCAGCAGCGCGGACAGGGGAACCGGAAACACCATATATTTT. The encoded protein is CASSADRGTGNTIYF. This rearrangement joins TRBV5-6 to TRBJ1-3; 9 nucleotides agree with TRBD1. The V segment lost 4 bases and the J segment 4 bases; nucleotides outside the gene matches: 6. The germline gives CDR1 SGHDT, CDR2 YYEEEE. The CDR3 sequence is 15 residues long.

The chain links TRBV5-1 to TRBJ2-7; no clear D gene. V was pared by 2 bases and J by 4 bases, with 16 bases between. The V gene's germline CDR1 is SGHRS and CDR2 YFSETQ. The CDR3 length is 15 residues. CDR3 sequence reads: CASSLGLSTSYEQYF. The CDR3 nucleotides read TGCGCCAGCAGCTTAGGTCTATCAACTTCATACGAGCAGTACTTC. Full variable domain (outside the CDR3, taken from reference TRBV5-1 and TRBJ2-7): KAGVTQTPRYLIKTRGQQVTLSCSPISGHRSVSWYQQTPGQGLQFLFEYFSETQRNKGNFPGRFSGRQFSNSRSEMNVSTLELGDSALYLCASSLGLSTSYEQYFGPGTRLTVT.

This clonotype was seen more than once but under ten times. The V call is TRBV7-9, the J call TRBJ2-5; D uncertain. CDR3 length: 13 amino acids. Germline V lookup: CDR1 SEHNR, CDR2 FQNEAQ (reference sequence). V gave up 9 bases and J gave up 4 bases, with 15 bases separating them. For the CDR3, the DNA is TGTGCCAGTACCCTAATTCCTCGAGAGACCCAGTACTTC. Its protein product is CASTLIPRETQYF.

This clonotype was detected ten times or more. V and J are TRBV18 and TRBJ2-1; TRBD2 might be the D (6 bases). The germline V gene encodes CDR1 KGHSH and CDR2 LQKENI. Deletions cut 3 bases from V and 8 bases from J, with 14 bases between. CDR3 size: 14 residues. The CDR3 sequence is CASSPKGGEYEQFF. Here the CDR3 DNA reads TGTGCCAGCTCACCGAAGGGCGGGGAGTATGAGCAGTTCTTC.

The J gene is TRBJ2-7, the V gene TRBV6-1; TRBD1 agrees at 7 bases. The V gene end was trimmed by 6 bases and the J gene end by 2 bases; junction bases not matched to a gene: 7. CDR3 length: 14 amino acids. Germline V gene lookup returns CDR1 MNHNS and CDR2 SASEGT. CDR3 coding DNA: TGTGCCAGCAGAACAGGGGCTAGAACCTACGAGCAGTACTTC. Protein sequence: CASRTGARTYEQYF.

The chain recombines TRBV20-1 with TRBJ2-4; possible D gene TRBD1, 6 bases. CDR3 length: 15 amino acids. Germline V CDR1 and CDR2: DFQATT, SNEGSKA (reference sequence). With 1 base removed from V and 4 bases from J, the gap between germline ends came to 14 bases. CDR3 residues: CSARAGQFKKNIQYF. The CDR3 region has the DNA TGCAGTGCTAGAGCCGGACAGTTTAAAAAAAACATTCAGTACTTC.

V usage is TRBV10-3 and J usage is TRBJ2-7; D not certain. The CDR3 has 14 amino acids. V lost 0 bases and J 2 bases, leaving 8 bases between the germline ends. The germline gives CDR1 ENHRY, CDR2 SYGVKD. CDR3 in amino acids: CAISESHKTYEQYF. DNA for the CDR3: TGTGCCATCAGTGAGTCCCATAAGACCTACGAGCAGTACTTC.

The chain links TRBV12-3 or TRBV12-4 to TRBJ2-7, with a possible D match to TRBD1 (8 bases). V was trimmed by 6 bases and J by 9 bases, leaving 21 bases between them. This CDR3 region has 14 residues. The CDR3 loop reads CASSDRGLRAAQYF. The CDR3 DNA reads TGTGCCAGCAGCGACAGGGGACTAAGGGCCGCGCAGTACTTC.

In DNA form, the CDR3 reads TGTGCCATCAGTGAGCTGTACAATGAGCAGTTCTTC. Translated: CAISELYNEQFF. The chain uses TRBV10-3 and TRBJ2-1; no clear D gene. Germline assignment: CDR1 ENHRY and CDR2 SYGVKD. The V end lost 2 bases, the J end lost 4 bases, and 3 bases lay between the germline ends. This CDR3 is built from 12 residues.

This chain connects TRBV2 to TRBJ2-2; D uncertain. Trimming removed 3 bases at V and 7 bases at J, with 9 bases between. Per germline, CDR1 SNHLY and CDR2 FYNNEI. The CDR3 is made up of 13 amino acids. The chain's CDR3 is CASSDVVVGELFF. DNA for the CDR3: TGTGCCAGCAGTGATGTAGTGGTCGGGGAGCTGTTTTTT.

In its sample, this clonotype was seen a few times. The chain combines TRBV7-9 with TRBJ2-5; the D gene is possibly TRBD2 (6 bases). This CDR3 has 15 residues. CDR1 and CDR2 from the germline V gene are SEHNR and FQNEAQ (reference sequence). Trimming stripped 1 base from V and 4 bases from J, with 13 bases between. The CDR3, as DNA: TGTGCCAGCAGCTTAGTTCGGGCAGCGGGAGAGACCCAGTACTTC. Its protein is CASSLVRAAGETQYF.

The chain combines TRBV15 with TRBJ1-4, with unresolved D. Trimming shortened V by 2 bases and J by 7 bases, and 5 bases separated the two germline ends. Germline V gene lookup returns CDR1 LNHNV and CDR2 YYDKDF (reference sequence). The CDR3 runs 12 residues. As DNA, the CDR3 is TGTGCCACCAGCAGAATGGGTGAAAAACTGTTTTTT. Translation gives CATSRMGEKLFF.

This chain joins TRBV11-1 and TRBJ2-7; 9 nucleotides line up with TRBD2. Looked up from germline, CDR1 is SGHAT and CDR2 is FQDESV (reference sequence). Losses at the gene ends were 3 bases for V and 0 bases for J; bases not matched to a gene: 15. The length of the CDR3 is 19 residues. The chain's CDR3 is CASSLGVRGGGLSSYEQYF. In nucleotides, the CDR3 is TGTGCCAGCAGCTTGGGCGTGCGGGGGGGCGGTCTGAGCTCCTACGAGCAGTACTTC.

V gene TRBV5-1 combines with J gene TRBJ2-7, with no clear D. Trimming took 0 bases from V and 0 from J, leaving 19 bases between them. The CDR3 contains 18 residues. CDR1 and CDR2 from the germline V gene are SGHRS and YFSETQ. The CDR3 DNA follows: TGCGCCAGCAGCTTGGGAGGATCCCTCAGGAGTAGCTCCTACGAGCAGTACTTC. This sequence encodes CASSLGGSLRSSSYEQYF.